The clone carrying this TCR beta chain was seen a handful of times. These data come from a study of T cells in Graves' hyperthyroidism and ophthalmopathy. V lost 6 bases and J lost 4, with 18 bases in between. The CDR3 extends over 14 amino acids. Germline V gives CDR1 DFQATT, CDR2 SNEGSKA (reference sequence). There were TCR beta CDR3 regions amplified from RNA transcripts. The study used the HTBI primer set for a first-round RT-PCR of the TCR CDR3. Each CDR3 protein is one row after TCRdb ran MiXCR on the multiplex PCR reads. Of hundreds of thousands of distinct CDR3 sequences listed, roughly 15% are singletons.

The sequenced sample consisted of blood. The genes are TRBV20-1 and TRBJ1-1, with D perhaps TRBD1 (6 bases). This TCR was sampled from a woman between 40 and 55 years old with Graves' ophthalmopathy. The CDR3 nucleotides are TGCAGTGCAAGGGGGGGCTCCATCGGCACTGAAGCTTTCTTT. This codes for CSARGGSIGTEAFF.